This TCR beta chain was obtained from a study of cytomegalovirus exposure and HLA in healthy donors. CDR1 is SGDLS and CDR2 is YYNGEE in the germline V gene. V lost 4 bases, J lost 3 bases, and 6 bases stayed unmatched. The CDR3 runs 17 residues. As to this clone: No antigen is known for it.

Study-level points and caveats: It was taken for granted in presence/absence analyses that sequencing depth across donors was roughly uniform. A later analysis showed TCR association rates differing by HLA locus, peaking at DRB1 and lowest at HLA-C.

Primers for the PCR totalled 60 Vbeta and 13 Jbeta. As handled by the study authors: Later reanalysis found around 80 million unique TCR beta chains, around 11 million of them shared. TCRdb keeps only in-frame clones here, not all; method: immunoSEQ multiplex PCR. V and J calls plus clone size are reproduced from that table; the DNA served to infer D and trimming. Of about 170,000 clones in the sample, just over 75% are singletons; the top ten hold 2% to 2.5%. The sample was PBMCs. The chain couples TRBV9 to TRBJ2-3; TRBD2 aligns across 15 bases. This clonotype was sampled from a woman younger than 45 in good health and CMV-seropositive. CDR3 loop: CASSPHGLAGGTDTQYF. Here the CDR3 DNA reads TGTGCCAGCAGCCCACATGGACTAGCGGGAGGGACAGATACGCAGTATTTT.